The T cell receptor beta chain under discussion was sequenced for a study of chemoradiotherapy in HPV16-positive cancers. Overall study: A couple of HPV16-positive patients' cells yielded candidate HPV-specific clones and common motifs.

Over chemoradiotherapy, repertoires were sampled more than once. General study findings and limits: In HPV16-positive patients, HPV-responsive T-cell expansion tracked better recurrence-free survival. Non-HPV-specific T cells did not expand in tumors during treatment, whereas candidate HPV-specific clones and E7-related motifs did.

Only in-frame clones appear in the TCRdb table, and some are missing; sequencing was by immunoSEQ multiplex PCR. Of over 10,000 clones listed, 85% to 90% are singletons. Remarks on this clone: Its cognate antigen is unknown.

The sequencing here drew on blood, taken from a patient who underwent chemoradiotherapy. The clonotype originates from a human donor with HPV-associated anogenital cancer.

CDR3 amino acids: CASSATGTGGSYEQYF. CDR3 coding DNA: TGTGCCAGCAGTGCCACCGGGACAGGGGGCTCCTACGAGCAGTACTTC. The chain employs TRBV28 and TRBJ2-7, with 11 bases fitting TRBD1. The V and J ends lost 5 bases and 0 bases, in that order; junction bases with no gene match: 6. The CDR3 has 16 residues. Germline CDR1 MDHEN, CDR2 SYDVKM.